These T cell receptor beta chains were read from a single sample in a study of memory CD4+ T cells and cytomegalovirus serostatus. Method: immunoSEQ multiplex PCR; TCRdb's copy keeps in-frame clones and lacks some. The repertoire holds around 53,000 clones, with more than 70% as singletons. Sequencing used memory CD4+ T cells from blood. The receptor set was obtained from an adult in good health and CMV-seropositive. CDR3s include the opening cysteine and the closing phenylalanine or tryptophan. The order of the fields is clone size, V gene, D gene, J gene, CDR3 DNA, CDR3 protein. D genes are given only for firm matches. Clone size, where shown, is once, few, many, or a class for clones that have expanded.

>once|TRBV9|TRBD1|TRBJ2-7
TGTGCCAGCAGCACGGGAAGGGACAGGGGGTACGAGCAGTACTTC
CASSTGRDRGYEQYF
>.|TRBV10-3|TRBD1|TRBJ1-5
TGTGCCATCAGCTCCGGGACAGGGATCGGCCAGCCCCAGCATTTT
CAISSGTGIGQPQHF
>.|TRBV5-5|.|TRBJ1-3
TGTGCCAGCAGCTTGGATCGGGGCCTAAGCTCTGGAAACACCATATATTTT
CASSLDRGLSSGNTIYF
>.|TRBV7-2|TRBD1|TRBJ2-7
TGTGCCAGCAGCTTGGACAGGTCCTACGAGCAGTACTTC
CASSLDRSYEQYF
>.|TRBV6-5|.|TRBJ1-2
TGTGCCAGCAGTTACTCGTCTAACTATGGCTACACCTTC
CASSYSSNYGYTF
>.|TRBV5-4|TRBD1|TRBJ2-1
TGTGCCAGCAGCCGGACAGGGAGCGATTACAATGAGCAGTTCTTC
CASSRTGSDYNEQFF
>few|TRBV9|TRBD1|TRBJ2-5
TGTGCCAGCAGCGTAGCTGGGACAGGGAGTAAAGAGACCCAGTACTTC
CASSVAGTGSKETQYF
>few|TRBV19|.|TRBJ2-1
TGTGCCAGTAGTATCAAGTCATGGGGACCTGAGCAGTTCTTC
CASSIKSWGPEQFF
>.|TRBV5-1|.|TRBJ1-1
TGCGCCAGCAGCGTGCGGGGGGGGGACACTGAAGCTTTCTTT
CASSVRGGDTEAFF
>.|TRBV5-6|.|TRBJ2-2
TGTGCCAGCAGGACAGGGACTAACACCGGGGAGCTGTTTTTT
CASRTGTNTGELFF
>few|TRBV9|TRBD1|TRBJ2-5
TGTGCCAGCAGCGTAGGTCACAGGGGATTTCAAGAGACCCAGTACTTC
CASSVGHRGFQETQYF
>once|TRBV6-5|.|TRBJ1-2
TGTGCCAGCAGTTACTCGCGGGGGGCGAACTATGGCTACACCTTC
CASSYSRGANYGYTF
>.|TRBV28|.|TRBJ1-1
TGTGCCACCTTAGACAGGTTGAACACTGAAGCTTTCTTT
CATLDRLNTEAFF
>.|TRBV7-8|TRBD2|TRBJ2-2
TGTGCCAGCAGCTTGAGGCTAGCGGGTTCTGGGGAGCTGTTTTTT
CASSLRLAGSGELFF
>.|TRBV6-6|.|TRBJ2-5
TGTGCCAGCGGACGAGGAGGGTCGTGGGAGACCCAGTACTTC
CASGRGGSWETQYF
>.|TRBV6-1|TRBD2|TRBJ2-1
TGTGCCAGCAGTGAAATCCTAGCGGGAGGTCGAGAGCAGTTCTTC
CASSEILAGGREQFF
>.|TRBV19|.|TRBJ2-5
TGTGCCAGTAGTGACGCAGGGGAGTACCAAGAGACCCAGTACTTC
CASSDAGEYQETQYF
>.|TRBV30|.|TRBJ2-4
TGTGCCTGGAGTAAGAGGGGCAGCGACAAAAACATTCAGTACTTC
CAWSKRGSDKNIQYF
>.|TRBV14|.|TRBJ1-2
TGTGCCAGCAGCCAGGGACTTTTCTCTTCACACTATGGCTACACCTTC
CASSQGLFSSHYGYTF
>.|TRBV2|TRBD2|TRBJ2-1
TGTGCCAGACGATCTAGCGGGACAAATGAGCAGTTCTTC
CARRSSGTNEQFF
>.|TRBV2|.|TRBJ2-7
TGTGCCAGCAGAGGACAGTACGAGCAGTACTTC
CASRGQYEQYF
>few|TRBV5-1|.|TRBJ1-1
TGCGCCAGCAGCTTGATCAGCATGAACACTGAAGCTTTCTTT
CASSLISMNTEAFF
>.|TRBV6-1|TRBD2|TRBJ2-5
TGTGCCAGCAGGGGACTATCGTACCAAGAGACCCAGTACTTC
CASRGLSYQETQYF
>.|TRBV6-6|.|TRBJ1-2
TGTGCCAGCAGTCCCCTCGGACTGGGTGGGGGCTACACCTTC
CASSPLGLGGGYTF
>.|TRBV2|TRBD1|TRBJ1-4
TGTGCCAGCAGCATACCGGGACAGGGTAATGAAAAACTGTTTTTT
CASSIPGQGNEKLFF
>.|TRBV19|TRBD2|TRBJ2-1
TGTGCCAGTAGTGCTCGCGGGGGGCGCAACTACAATGAGCAGTTCTTC
CASSARGGRNYNEQFF
>.|TRBV12-1|.|TRBJ2-1
TGTGCCAGCAGCCCTGGGGACAGAAGACACAATGAGCAGTTCTTC
CASSPGDRRHNEQFF
>.|TRBV14|.|TRBJ2-5
TGTGCCAGCAGCCAAGTCCACTTGCCCCAAGAGACCCAGTACTTC
CASSQVHLPQETQYF
>.|TRBV6-1|TRBD2|TRBJ2-1
TGTGCCAGCAGGGGACTAGGCGGGAGGGATGAGCAGTTCTTC
CASRGLGGRDEQFF